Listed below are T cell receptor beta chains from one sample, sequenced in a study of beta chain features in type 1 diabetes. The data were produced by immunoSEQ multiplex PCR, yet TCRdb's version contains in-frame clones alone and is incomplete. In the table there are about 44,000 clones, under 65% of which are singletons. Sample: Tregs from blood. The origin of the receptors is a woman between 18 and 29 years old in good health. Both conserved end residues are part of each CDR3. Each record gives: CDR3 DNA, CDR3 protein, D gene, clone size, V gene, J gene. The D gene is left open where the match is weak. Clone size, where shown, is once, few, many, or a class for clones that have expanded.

TGTGCCAGCAGCTTGGACAGGTACCAAGAGACCCAGTACTTC	CASSLDRYQETQYF	-	-	TRBV5-6	TRBJ2-5
TGTGCCAGCAGCTCTGCCCCCGGGACAGGGAGTAGGCAGTACTTC	CASSSAPGTGSRQYF	TRBD1	few	TRBV7-3	TRBJ2-7
TGCGCCACCTCGAGCGGTCCGCAAGAGACCCAGTACTTC	CATSSGPQETQYF	-	few	TRBV5-1	TRBJ2-5
TGTGCCAGCAGTGCCCCCGGCGGCGGGAGAGGGTACGAGCAGTACTTC	CASSAPGGGRGYEQYF	TRBD2	-	TRBV6-1	TRBJ2-7
TGTGCCAGCAGCTTAGATACCGAGGGATGGGCAAACTCTGGAAACACCATATATTTT	CASSLDTEGWANSGNTIYF	-	-	TRBV13	TRBJ1-3
TGTGCCAGCTCGGGGGACGGAGCTATTACCGGGGAGCTGTTTTTT	CASSGDGAITGELFF	-	-	TRBV9	TRBJ2-2
TGTGCCAGCAGCAAAGACCCTAGCGGACCATACGAGCAGTACTTC	CASSKDPSGPYEQYF	TRBD2	-	TRBV7-3	TRBJ2-7
TGTGCCAGCTCACCAACTAATAAAGGGACTAGCGGGAGTTACGAGCAGTACTTC	CASSPTNKGTSGSYEQYF	TRBD2	-	TRBV18	TRBJ2-7
TGTGCCAGCTCACGGGAGACAGGGAAACGGGGTCAGCCCCAGCATTTT	CASSRETGKRGQPQHF	TRBD1	-	TRBV18	TRBJ1-5
TGTGCCACCAGCAGAGATCGGGGCGGGAGTCGGCAGTATTTT	CATSRDRGGSRQYF	TRBD2	-	TRBV15	TRBJ2-3
TGTGCCAGCAGTTCACCCGCCGGGACAGGGTACGGTGAGCAGTTCTTC	CASSSPAGTGYGEQFF	TRBD1	-	TRBV28	TRBJ2-1
TGTGCCAGCAGCTTCAGGGGGCTCACTGAAGCTTTCTTT	CASSFRGLTEAFF	TRBD1	-	TRBV5-5	TRBJ1-1
TGCAGCGTTAAGGCTCGGGGAGGATTTGAAAAACTGTTTTTT	CSVKARGGFEKLFF	-	-	TRBV29-1	TRBJ1-4
TGTGCCAGCAGACGACAGGGCAATCAGCCCCAGCATTTT	CASRRQGNQPQHF	-	few	TRBV2	TRBJ1-5
TGTGCCAGCCGATTCCCAGGGGGGTACAATCAGCCCCAGCATTTT	CASRFPGGYNQPQHF	TRBD1	-	TRBV28	TRBJ1-5
TGTGCCAGCAATAAGCGGGAGAGTCACAATGAGCAGTTCTTC	CASNKRESHNEQFF	TRBD2	few	TRBV27	TRBJ2-1